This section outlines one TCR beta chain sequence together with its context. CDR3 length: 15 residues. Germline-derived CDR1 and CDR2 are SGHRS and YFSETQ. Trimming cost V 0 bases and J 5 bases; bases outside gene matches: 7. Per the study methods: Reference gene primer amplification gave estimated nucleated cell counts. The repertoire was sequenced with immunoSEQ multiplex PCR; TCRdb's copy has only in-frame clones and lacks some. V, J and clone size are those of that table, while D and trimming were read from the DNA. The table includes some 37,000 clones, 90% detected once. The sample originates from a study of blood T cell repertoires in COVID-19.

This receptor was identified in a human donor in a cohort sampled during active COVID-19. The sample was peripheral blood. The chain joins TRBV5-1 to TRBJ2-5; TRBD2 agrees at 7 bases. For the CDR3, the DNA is TGCGCCAGCAGCTTGGCCAGTATGGGAGGGGAGACCCAGTACTTC. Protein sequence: CASSLASMGGETQYF.